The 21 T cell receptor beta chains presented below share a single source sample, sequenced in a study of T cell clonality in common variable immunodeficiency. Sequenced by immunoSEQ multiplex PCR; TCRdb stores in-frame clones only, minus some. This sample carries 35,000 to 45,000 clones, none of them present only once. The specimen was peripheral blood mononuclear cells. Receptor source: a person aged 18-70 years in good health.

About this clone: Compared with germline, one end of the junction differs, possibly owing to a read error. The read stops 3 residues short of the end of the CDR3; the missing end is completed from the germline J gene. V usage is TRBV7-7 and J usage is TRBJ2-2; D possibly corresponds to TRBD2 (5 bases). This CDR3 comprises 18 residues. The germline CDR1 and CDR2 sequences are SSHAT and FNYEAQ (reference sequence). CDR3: CASSFGSQGLANTGELFF. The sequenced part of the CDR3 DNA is TGTGCTAGCAGCTTCGGTTCTCAAGGGCTAGCCAACACCGGGGAG.

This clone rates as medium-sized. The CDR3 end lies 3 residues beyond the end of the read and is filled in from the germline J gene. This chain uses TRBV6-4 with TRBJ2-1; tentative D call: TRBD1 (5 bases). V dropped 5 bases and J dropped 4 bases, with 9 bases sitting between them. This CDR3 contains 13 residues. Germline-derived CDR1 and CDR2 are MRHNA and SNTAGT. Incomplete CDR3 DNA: TGTGCCAGCAGTCAACAGGAATACAATGAG. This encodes CASSQQEYNE. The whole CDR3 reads CASSQQEYNEQFF.

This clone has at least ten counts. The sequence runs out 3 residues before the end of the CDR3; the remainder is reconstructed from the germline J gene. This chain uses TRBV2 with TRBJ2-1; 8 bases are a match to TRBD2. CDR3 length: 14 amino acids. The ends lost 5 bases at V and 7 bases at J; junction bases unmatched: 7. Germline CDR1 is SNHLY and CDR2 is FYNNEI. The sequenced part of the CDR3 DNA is TGTGCCAGCAGTACCGGGACTAGGGGGAATGAG. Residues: CASSTGTRGNE. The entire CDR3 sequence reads CASSTGTRGNEQFF.

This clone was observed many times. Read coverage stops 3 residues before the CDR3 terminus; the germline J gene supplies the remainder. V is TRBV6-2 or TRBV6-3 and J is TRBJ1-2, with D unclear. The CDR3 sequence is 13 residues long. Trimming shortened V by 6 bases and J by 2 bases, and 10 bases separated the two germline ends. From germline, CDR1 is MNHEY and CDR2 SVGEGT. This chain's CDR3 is CASSYDMNYGYTF. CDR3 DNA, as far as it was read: TGTGCCAGCAGCTATGACATGAACTATGGC.

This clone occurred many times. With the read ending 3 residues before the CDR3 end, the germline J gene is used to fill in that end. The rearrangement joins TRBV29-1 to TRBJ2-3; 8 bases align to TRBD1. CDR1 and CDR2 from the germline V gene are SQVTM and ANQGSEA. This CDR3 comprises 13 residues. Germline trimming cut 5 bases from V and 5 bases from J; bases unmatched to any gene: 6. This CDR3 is CSVPGGAGDTQYF. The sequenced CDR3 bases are TGCAGCGTTCCAGGGGGCGCGGGAGATACG.

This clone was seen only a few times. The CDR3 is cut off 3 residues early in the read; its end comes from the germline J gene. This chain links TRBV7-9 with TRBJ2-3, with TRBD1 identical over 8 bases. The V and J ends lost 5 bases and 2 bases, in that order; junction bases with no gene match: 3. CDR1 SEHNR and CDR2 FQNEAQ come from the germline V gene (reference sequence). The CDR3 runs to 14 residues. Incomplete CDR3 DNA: TGTGCCAGCAGCCAGACAGGGGTCACAGATACG. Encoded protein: CASSQTGVTDT. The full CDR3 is CASSQTGVTDTQYF.

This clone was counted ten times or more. The CDR3 here is CASSLQGARQETQYF. The CDR3 DNA, read in part, is TGTGCCAGCTCATTACAGGGGGCGCGACAAGAGACC. The chain has TRBV18 and TRBJ2-5, with 9 nucleotides matching TRBD1. The read falls 3 residues short of the CDR3 end, and the missing part is taken from the germline J gene. Germline V CDR1 and CDR2: KGHSH, LQKENI. This CDR3 has 15 residues. V was clipped by 5 bases and J by 2 bases; unmatched bases: 6.

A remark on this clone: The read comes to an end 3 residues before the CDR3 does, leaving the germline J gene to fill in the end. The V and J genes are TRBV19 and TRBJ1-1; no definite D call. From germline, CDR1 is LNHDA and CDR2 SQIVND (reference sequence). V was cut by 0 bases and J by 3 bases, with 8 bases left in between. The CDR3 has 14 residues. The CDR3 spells CASSIDSRYTEAFF. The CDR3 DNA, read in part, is TGTGCCAGTAGTATAGACTCCCGGTACACTGAA.

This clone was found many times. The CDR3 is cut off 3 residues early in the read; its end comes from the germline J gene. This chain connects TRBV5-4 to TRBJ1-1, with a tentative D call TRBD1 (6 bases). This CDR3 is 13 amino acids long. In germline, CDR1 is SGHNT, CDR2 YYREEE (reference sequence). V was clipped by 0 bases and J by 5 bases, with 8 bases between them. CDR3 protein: CASSLAGATEAFF. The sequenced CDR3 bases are TGTGCCAGCAGCTTGGCAGGGGCAACTGAA.

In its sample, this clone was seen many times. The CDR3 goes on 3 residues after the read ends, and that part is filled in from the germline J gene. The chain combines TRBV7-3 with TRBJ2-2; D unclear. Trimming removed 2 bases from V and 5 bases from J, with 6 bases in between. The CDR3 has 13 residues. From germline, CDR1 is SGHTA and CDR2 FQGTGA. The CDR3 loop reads CASSLSTTGELFF. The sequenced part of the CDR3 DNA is TGTGCCAGCAGCTTATCGACTACCGGGGAG.

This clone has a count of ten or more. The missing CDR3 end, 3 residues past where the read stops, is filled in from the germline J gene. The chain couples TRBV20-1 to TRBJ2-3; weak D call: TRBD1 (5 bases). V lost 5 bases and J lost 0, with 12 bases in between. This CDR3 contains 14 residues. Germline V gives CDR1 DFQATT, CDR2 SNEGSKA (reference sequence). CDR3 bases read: TGCAGTGCTCGTCGGACACCAAGCACAGATACG. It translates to CSARRTPSTDT. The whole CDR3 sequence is CSARRTPSTDTQYF.

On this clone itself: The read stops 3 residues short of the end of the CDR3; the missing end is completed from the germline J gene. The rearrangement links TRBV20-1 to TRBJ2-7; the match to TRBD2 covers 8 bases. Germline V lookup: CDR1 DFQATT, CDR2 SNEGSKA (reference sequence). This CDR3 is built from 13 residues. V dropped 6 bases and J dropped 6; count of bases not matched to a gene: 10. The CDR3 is CSARKGLAGEQYF. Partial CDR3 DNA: TGCAGTGCCCGGAAAGGACTAGCAGGCGAG.

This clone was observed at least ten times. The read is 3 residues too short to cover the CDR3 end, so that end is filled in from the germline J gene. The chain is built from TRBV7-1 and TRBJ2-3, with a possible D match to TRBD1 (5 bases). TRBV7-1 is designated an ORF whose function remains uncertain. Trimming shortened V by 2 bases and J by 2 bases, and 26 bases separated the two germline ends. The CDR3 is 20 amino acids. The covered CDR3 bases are TGTGCCAGCAGCTCACACTCTCAACGCCACAGGACCACACACACAGATACG. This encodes CASSSHSQRHRTTHTDT. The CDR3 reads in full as CASSSHSQRHRTTHTDTQYF.

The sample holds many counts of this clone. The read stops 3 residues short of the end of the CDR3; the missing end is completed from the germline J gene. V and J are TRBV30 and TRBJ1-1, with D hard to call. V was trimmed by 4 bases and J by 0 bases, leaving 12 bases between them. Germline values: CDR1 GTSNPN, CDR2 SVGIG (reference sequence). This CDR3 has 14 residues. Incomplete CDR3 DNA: TGTGCCTGGAATATTGGCATTTTGAACACTGAA. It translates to CAWNIGILNTE. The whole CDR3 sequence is CAWNIGILNTEAFF. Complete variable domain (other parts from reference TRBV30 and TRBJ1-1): SQTIHQWPATLVQPVGSPLSLECTVEGTSNPNLYWYRQAAGRGLQLLFYSVGIGQISSEVPQNLSASRPQDRQFILSSKKLLLSDSGFYLCAWNIGILNTEAFFGQGTRLTVV.

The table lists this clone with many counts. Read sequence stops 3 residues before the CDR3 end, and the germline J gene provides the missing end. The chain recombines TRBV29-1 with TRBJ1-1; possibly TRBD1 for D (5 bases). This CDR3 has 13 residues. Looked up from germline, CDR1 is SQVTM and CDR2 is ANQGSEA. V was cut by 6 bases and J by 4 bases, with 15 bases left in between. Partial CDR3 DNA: TGCAGCGTGAAAGGGGCCAAGGGCACTGAA. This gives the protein CSVKGAKGTE. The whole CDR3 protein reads CSVKGAKGTEAFF.

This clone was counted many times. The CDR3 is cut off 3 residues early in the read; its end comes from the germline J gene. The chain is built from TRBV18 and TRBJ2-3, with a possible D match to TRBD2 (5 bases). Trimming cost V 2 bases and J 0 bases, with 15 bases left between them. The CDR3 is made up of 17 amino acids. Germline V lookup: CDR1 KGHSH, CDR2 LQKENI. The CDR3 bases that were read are TGTGCCAGCTCACCAGGGCTCAGCGGTCCTAGCACAGATACG. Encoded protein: CASSPGLSGPSTDT. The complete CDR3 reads CASSPGLSGPSTDTQYF.

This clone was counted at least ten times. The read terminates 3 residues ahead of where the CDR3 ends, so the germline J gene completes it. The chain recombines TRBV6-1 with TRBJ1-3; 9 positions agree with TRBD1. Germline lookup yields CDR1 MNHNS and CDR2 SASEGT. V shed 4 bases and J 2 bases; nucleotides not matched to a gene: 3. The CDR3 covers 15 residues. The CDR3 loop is CASSAGQGPGNTIYF. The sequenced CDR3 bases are TGTGCCAGCAGTGCGGGACAGGGACCTGGAAACACC.

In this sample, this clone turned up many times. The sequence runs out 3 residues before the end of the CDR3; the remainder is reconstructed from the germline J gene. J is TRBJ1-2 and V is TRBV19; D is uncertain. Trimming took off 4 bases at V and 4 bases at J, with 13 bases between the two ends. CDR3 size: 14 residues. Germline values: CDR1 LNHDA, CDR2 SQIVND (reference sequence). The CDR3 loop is CASSTTRNGYGYTF. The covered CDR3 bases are TGTGCCAGTAGTACGACACGAAACGGCTATGGC.

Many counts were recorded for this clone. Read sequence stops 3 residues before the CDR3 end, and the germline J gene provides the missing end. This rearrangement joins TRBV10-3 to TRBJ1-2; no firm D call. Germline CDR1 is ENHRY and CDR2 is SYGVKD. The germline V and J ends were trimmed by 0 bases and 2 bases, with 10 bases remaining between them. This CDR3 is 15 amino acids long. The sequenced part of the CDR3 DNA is TGTGCCATCAGTGAGTCTCGAGACAAGAACTATGGC. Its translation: CAISESRDKNYG. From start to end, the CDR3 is CAISESRDKNYGYTF.

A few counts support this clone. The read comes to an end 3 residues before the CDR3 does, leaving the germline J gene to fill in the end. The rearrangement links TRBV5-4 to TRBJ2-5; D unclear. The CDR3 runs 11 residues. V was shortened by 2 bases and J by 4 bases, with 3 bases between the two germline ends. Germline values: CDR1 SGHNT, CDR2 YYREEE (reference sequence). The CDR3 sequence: CASSFGETQYF. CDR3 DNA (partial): TGTGCCAGCAGCTTCGGAGAGACC.

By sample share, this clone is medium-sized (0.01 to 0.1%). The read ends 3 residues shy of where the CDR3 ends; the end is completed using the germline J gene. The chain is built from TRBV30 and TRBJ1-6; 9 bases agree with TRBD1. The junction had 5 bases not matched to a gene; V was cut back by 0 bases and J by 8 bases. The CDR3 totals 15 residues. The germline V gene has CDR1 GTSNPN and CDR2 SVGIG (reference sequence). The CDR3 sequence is CAWSVTGQGDSPLHF. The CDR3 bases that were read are TGTGCCTGGAGTGTAACGGGACAGGGAGATTCACCC.